The T cell receptor (beta chain) described here comes from a study of tumor and adjacent non-tumor tissue in lung cancer. Turning to the study itself: Patients were aged about 31 to 85, some 10 men and about 5 women, stage I to III.

The template was RNA from unsorted bulk tissue. This non-tumor lung sample came from over 3 cm beyond the tumor edge. Chemotherapy-naive patients with new lung cancer underwent thoracic surgery in China, August–late 2014. Regarding the study as a whole: Shorter survival was associated with higher TCR diversity in tumors. In normal lung, the top 100 clones were significantly more dominant than in tumor.

In its sample, this clonotype was seen many times. The antigen is undetermined. Three rounds of nested PCR, following a modified ARM-PCR protocol, produced the TCRbeta library. Via MiXCR, TCRdb re-called the multiplex PCR reads, giving one row per CDR3 protein. Found here are 80,000 to 100,000 distinct CDR3 sequences, 75% to 85% of them singletons; the top ten hold 30%. V was clipped by 2 bases and J by 0 bases, with 8 bases between them. The CDR3 loop spans 15 amino acids. This clonotype originated in a man aged 55 to 70 with small cell lung cancer. The chain combines TRBV12-3 or TRBV12-4 with TRBJ2-1; no clear D gene. The sequenced sample was distant non-tumor lung tissue. CDR3: CASSLSFSSYNEQFF. Here the CDR3 DNA reads TGTGCCAGCAGTTTAAGTTTTAGCTCCTACAATGAGCAGTTCTTC.